This record looks at one TCR beta chain sequence and its context. Its antigen is as yet unknown. This entry is derived from a study of vaccination effects on CD4 cells after COVID-19. Study-level background: The vaccine given was either BNT162b2 or mRNA-1273, in two doses.

V dropped 1 base and J dropped 2; count of bases not matched to a gene: 8. Germline V CDR1 and CDR2: SGHVS, FQNEAQ. This CDR3 has 17 residues. The study, taken as a whole, reports: Clones induced by infection and by vaccine showed marked clonal contraction late after vaccination.

Sequencing followed a ViraFEST assay step that expanded antigen-specific CD4+ T cells with viral peptide pools. CD4+ T cell isolation took place after less than 13 days of culture. Nucleocapsid antibodies stayed negative before and after vaccination, showing no earlier SARS-CoV-2 infection. Researchers reported culturing approximately 1.8 million PBMC in each well, adding about 9.5 IU/ml IL-2 and roughly 10 ug/ml peptides. Repertoires were generated with immunoSEQ multiplex PCR, while TCRdb's copy carries only in-frame clones and drops some. Of over 55,000 clones detected, 60% to 80% appear once; the ten largest clones hold over 3.5%.

This sequence was found in a human donor who received a COVID-19 vaccine. Sequencing was performed on CD4+ T cells from PBMCs cultured with HCoV-OC43 spike peptides, taken before COVID-19 vaccination. Subset in this sample: HCoV-OC43 spike overlapping peptide pool stimulation. V and J are TRBV7-8 and TRBJ2-3; 8 bases line up with TRBD2. In DNA form, the CDR3 reads TGTGCCAGCAGCTTAGGCGGGGGGACGGGGATCACAGATACGCAGTATTTT. It yields the protein CASSLGGGTGITDTQYF.